This T cell receptor beta chain stems from a study of CD8+ T cells in alopecia areata. Study at large: Treated patients swallowed 5 to 10 mg of oral tofacitinib twice daily. Study findings and constraints: Throughout tofacitinib, many expanded lesional clones continued to persist in scalp and blood. Tofacitinib significantly reduced both scalp clonality and expanded CD8+ clones among the top 100.

A few counts support this clone. Its antigen remains unknown. RNA, once extracted, was reverse transcribed into cDNA for use as the sequencing template. The table came from immunoSEQ multiplex PCR; TCRdb's copy has only in-frame clones and leaves some out. The data show approximately 280,000 clones, 55% to 75% seen once. Treatment: oral pan-JAK inhibitor, 5-10 mg twice daily. Alopecia areata patients provided lesional scalp punch biopsies and peripheral blood. The CDR3 is 13 residues long. The germline V gene encodes CDR1 SGHVS and CDR2 FNYEAQ. Trimming cost V 1 base and J 12 bases; bases outside gene matches: 8.

Specimen: CD4+ T cells sorted from blood, collected at week 24, from a patient treated with tofacitinib. The chain links TRBV7-6 to TRBJ1-1; 7 positions match TRBD1. The TCR sequence derives from a human donor with alopecia areata. The CDR3 loop is CASSLGSDRSPFF. The CDR3, as DNA: TGTGCCAGCAGCTTAGGGTCGGACAGGAGCCCTTTCTTT.